This passage covers 17 T cell receptor beta chains from one sample sequenced in a study of shared clonotypes between healthy human individuals. Here immunoSEQ multiplex PCR was the method, and the copy in TCRdb shows in-frame clones only, minus some. The top ten clones hold approximately 1.2% of a sample with over 1.4 million clones, about 96% of them seen once. The specimen was naive CD4+ T cells sorted from blood. Subset reported: CD45RA+ positively selected. The source is a man aged 30 to 39 in good health.

The chain combines TRBV4-3 with TRBJ2-2; 8 bases are a match to TRBD2. Looked up from germline, CDR1 is LGHNA and CDR2 is YSLEER. V gave up 0 bases and J gave up 4 bases; unmatched junction bases: 4. The CDR3 consists of 16 residues. This CDR3 reads CASSQDRLAGTGELFF. In DNA form, the CDR3 reads TGCGCCAGCAGCCAAGATCGCCTAGCGGGCACCGGGGAGCTGTTTTTT.

The chain links TRBV19 to TRBJ1-1; 11 positions match TRBD1. The CDR3 is 14 amino acids. CDR1 is LNHDA, CDR2 SQIVND, per germline (reference sequence). Losses at the gene ends were 3 bases for V and 11 bases for J; bases not matched to a gene: 8. CDR3 nucleotides: TGTGCCAGTAGTATCGTCCCGGGACAGGGGGAGGCTTTCTTT. Residues: CASSIVPGQGEAFF.

The V and J genes are TRBV30 and TRBJ1-5; D not resolved. The ends were cut back, 3 bases at V and 2 bases at J, with 11 bases in the middle. The CDR3 runs 14 residues. The V gene's germline CDR1 is GTSNPN and CDR2 SVGIG (reference sequence). CDR3 in DNA: TGTGCCTGGAGCGAGGGCTTCGGCAATCAGCCCCAGCATTTT. This codes for CAWSEGFGNQPQHF. The full variable domain, with the rest looked up from reference TRBV30 and TRBJ1-5, is SQTIHQWPATLVQPVGSPLSLECTVEGTSNPNLYWYRQAAGRGLQLLFYSVGIGQISSEVPQNLSASRPQDRQFILSSKKLLLSDSGFYLCAWSEGFGNQPQHFGDGTRLSIL.

Remarks on this clone: This CDR3 is also generated by other DNA sequences in the sample. The V and J genes are TRBV29-1 and TRBJ2-5; D gene unclear. The CDR3 extends over 10 amino acids. Germline loops: CDR1 SQVTM, CDR2 ANQGSEA. Trimming took 4 bases from V and 5 from J, leaving 5 bases between them. In DNA, the CDR3 is TGCAGCGTTGGTCAGGAGACCCAGTACTTC. Protein sequence: CSVGQETQYF.

The rearrangement links TRBV5-6 to TRBJ2-5; no reliable D call. Germline CDR1 and CDR2: SGHDT and YYEEEE. The CDR3 extends over 12 amino acids. The V end was cut by 0 bases, the J end by 4 bases, with 4 bases between. The chain's CDR3 is CASSLAGETQYF. CDR3 sequence (DNA): TGTGCCAGCAGCTTGGCGGGAGAGACCCAGTACTTC.

The CDR3 here is CASSRREGHLAGNTIYF. As DNA, the CDR3 is TGTGCCAGCAGCAGGAGGGAGGGCCACTTGGCTGGAAACACCATATATTTT. V gene TRBV21-1 combines with J gene TRBJ1-3. TRBV21-1 is a listed pseudogene. This CDR3 is 17 amino acids long.

Of note for this clone: Other DNA sequences within the sample encode an identical CDR3. The chain links TRBV7-3 to TRBJ1-1; D gene ambiguous. The CDR3 runs to 14 residues. CDR1 is SGHTA and CDR2 is FQGTGA in the germline V gene. V was shortened by 4 bases and J by 0 bases, with 9 bases between the two germline ends. In DNA form, the CDR3 reads TGTGCCAGCAGCTCAGGACCGTTGAACACTGAAGCTTTCTTT. Protein product: CASSSGPLNTEAFF.

The rearrangement uses TRBV30 and TRBJ2-2; D call uncertain. V was clipped by 4 bases and J by 1 base, with 10 bases between them. CDR1 is GTSNPN, CDR2 SVGIG, per germline (reference sequence). The length of the CDR3 is 14 residues. Here the CDR3 reads CAWKLGGNTGELFF. CDR3 coding DNA: TGTGCCTGGAAATTGGGTGGGAACACCGGGGAGCTGTTTTTT.

CDR3 sequence reads: CASSLGRGASTDTQYF. CDR3 bases: TGTGCCAGCAGCTTGGGACGGGGGGCTAGCACAGATACGCAGTATTTT. V and J are TRBV5-4 and TRBJ2-3, with D possibly being TRBD2 (7 bases). The CDR3 runs 16 residues. Germline V CDR1 and CDR2: SGHNT, YYREEE (reference sequence). Trimming shortened V by 0 bases and J by 0 bases, and 11 bases separated the two germline ends.

The chain links TRBV2 to TRBJ2-2; no clear D gene. This CDR3 comprises 12 residues. Germline values: CDR1 SNHLY, CDR2 FYNNEI. V was pared by 3 bases and J by 5 bases, with 4 bases between. CDR3 amino acids: CASSERTGELFF. In DNA, the CDR3 is TGTGCCAGCAGTGAGAGAACCGGGGAGCTGTTTTTT.

The chain uses TRBV7-2 and TRBJ2-3; D may be TRBD2 (6 bases). Germline V CDR1 and CDR2: SGHTA, FQGNSA. The CDR3 is 14 amino acids. V lost 5 bases and J lost 6, with 15 bases in between. CDR3 nucleotide sequence: TGTGCCAGCAGCCCCCGACTAGTTTCCGATACGCAGTATTTT. Its translation is CASSPRLVSDTQYF.

With respect to this clone: The sample contains more than one DNA sequence encoding this CDR3. The chain employs TRBV11-3 and TRBJ2-7; D ambiguous. The germline V and J ends were trimmed by 3 bases and 1 base, with 7 bases remaining between them. Germline V gene sequence: CDR1 SGHNT, CDR2 YENEEA. This CDR3 has 13 residues. CDR3 loop: CASSLLPSYEQYF. DNA for the CDR3: TGTGCCAGCAGCTTGTTACCTTCCTACGAGCAGTACTTC.

The chain carries TRBV5-4 and TRBJ2-5; D remains ambiguous. Per germline, CDR1 SGHNT and CDR2 YYREEE (reference sequence). V lost 0 bases, J lost 0 bases, and 3 bases lay in between. CDR3 length: 13 amino acids. The CDR3 DNA reads TGTGCCAGCAGCTTGGGCAACCAAGAGACCCAGTACTTC. Translating it yields CASSLGNQETQYF.

This clone is a singleton in its sample. The chain is built from TRBV15 and TRBJ2-1; 7 bases map to TRBD2. The junction had 10 bases not matched to a gene; V was cut back by 4 bases and J by 10 bases. This CDR3 is built from 14 residues. The germline CDR1 and CDR2 sequences are LNHNV and YYDKDF (reference sequence). CDR3 nucleotide sequence: TGTGCCACCAGCATCGGAAGACTAGCAGGGGAGCAGTTCTTC. Translating it yields CATSIGRLAGEQFF.

The chain joins TRBV19 to TRBJ2-7, with 11 bases identical to TRBD1. CDR1 is LNHDA, CDR2 SQIVND, per germline (reference sequence). The CDR3 sequence is 14 residues long. The V segment lost 5 bases and the J segment 2 bases; nucleotides outside the gene matches: 2. The DNA of the CDR3 is TGTGCCAGTAGTCGGACAGGGGGCACCTACGAGCAGTACTTC. Its translation is CASSRTGGTYEQYF.

The chain is built from TRBV28 and TRBJ2-5; 9 bases are a match to TRBD1. Per germline, CDR1 MDHEN and CDR2 SYDVKM. Trimming cost V 7 bases and J 3 bases; bases outside gene matches: 9. This CDR3 contains 15 residues. The CDR3 protein is CASTMNRGRKETQYF. CDR3 nucleotides: TGTGCCAGCACTATGAACAGGGGGCGAAAAGAGACCCAGTACTTC.

This clone has just one count. The chain carries TRBV27 and TRBJ2-3; TRBD2 aligns across 10 bases. Unmatched junction bases numbered 6, after V lost 4 bases and J lost 8 bases. The CDR3 is 14 amino acids. Germline V gene sequence: CDR1 MNHEY, CDR2 SMNVEV (reference sequence). The CDR3 loop is CASSWSSGSGTQYF. The CDR3 DNA is TGTGCCAGCAGTTGGTCTAGCGGGAGTGGTACGCAGTATTTT.